The following is a T cell receptor beta chain sequence with its context. Antigen unknown. The source of the sample is a study of cytomegalovirus exposure and HLA in healthy donors. Study-level findings and limits: In a later analysis, most CMV-associated TCR beta chains appeared HLA-restricted. With later analysis, a missense DCLRE1C variant became linked to TCR beta V- and J-gene trimming. Rare sequences made up most TCRs, while some public TCRs were found in many donors.

The study ran its PCR with 60 Vbeta and 13 Jbeta primers. Clones were read by immunoSEQ multiplex PCR, and TCRdb kept only the in-frame ones, dropping some. Of approximately 140,000 clones detected, around three quarters appear once; the ten largest clones hold around 1.8%. V lost 1 base, J lost 4 bases, and 14 bases lay in between. The CDR3 has 16 residues. Looked up from germline, CDR1 is LNHNV and CDR2 is YYDKDF (reference sequence). This TCR came from a woman aged 50 to 60 in good health and CMV-seronegative. The chain joins TRBV15 to TRBJ1-3; possibly TRBD1 for D (6 bases). Material: PBMCs. CDR3 region: CATSRVSGTTGNTIYF. The DNA for the CDR3 is TGTGCCACCAGCAGAGTGTCGGGGACAACCGGAAACACCATATATTTT.